The T cell receptor beta chain described here comes from a study of CD8 T cells in Susac syndrome. Study background: Active disease was present in roughly 6 of the sequenced Susac syndrome patients, and remission in eight. Patients with Susac syndrome were, at the time of blood collection, therapy-naive, maintained on corticosteroids, or maintained on intravenous immunoglobulin alone.

The CD8+ and CD4+ T cells were negatively isolated, with the TEMRA cells enriched by FACS. Trimming at V came to 5 bases and at J to 4 bases, leaving 14 bases not matched to a gene. This CDR3 has 17 amino acids. Germline V CDR1 and CDR2: LNHDA, SQIVND (reference sequence). Reverse transcription of about 0.45 to 1 ug RNA was carried out with random hexamers. MiXCR, run by TCRdb on the immunoSEQ multiplex PCR reads, gives a single entry per CDR3 protein. The sample consists of about 240,000 distinct CDR3 sequences, around 96% of them appearing once. This clonotype was seen just once. The sequencing input was CD4+ T cells from PBMCs. This rearrangement joins TRBV19 to TRBJ1-1; 9 bases fit TRBD1. The source is a human donor with Susac syndrome. The CDR3 loop reads CASSLTGTGRRGTEAFF. The CDR3 nucleotides read TGTGCCAGTAGTCTAACCGGGACAGGGCGGCGGGGCACTGAAGCTTTCTTT.